This T cell receptor (beta chain) was recovered during a study of T cells in localized non-small cell lung cancer. Turning to this clone: Its matching antigen is unknown.

The table came from immunoSEQ multiplex PCR; TCRdb's copy has only in-frame clones and leaves some out. This sample has about 40,000 clones, with around 87% found just once. Study-level findings and limits: Uninvolved adjacent lung had the highest recorded T cell clonality, with tumor below it. Appearing in adjacent lung were a median roughly 60 of the top 100 tumor clones. Because only a single region of the tumor was sequenced, heterogeneity remains possible. Elevated blood T cell density was associated with longer overall survival.

The V end lost 3 bases, the J end lost 5 bases, and 15 bases lay between the germline ends. Germline V CDR1 and CDR2: SGHTA, FQGNSA. The CDR3 length is 15 residues. The chain carries TRBV7-2 and TRBJ2-3, with D perhaps assigned TRBD1 or TRBD2 (6 bases each). The source was peripheral blood, collected before any cancer treatment. The TCR originated in a man between 18 and 50 years old with stage I lung adenocarcinoma. DNA of the CDR3: TGTGCCAGCAGCTTGAGGGGGGCAAACAAAGATACGCAGTATTTT. It yields the protein CASSLRGANKDTQYF.